A single sample is the source of the 3 T cell receptor beta chains below, sequenced in a study of T cell responses to AZD1222 COVID-19 vaccine. Method: immunoSEQ multiplex PCR; TCRdb's copy keeps in-frame clones and lacks some. This sample has 120,000 or so clones, with 88% found just once. The input for sequencing was peripheral blood, taken 28 days after the second AZD1222 dose. The origin of the receptors is an adult who received the AZD1222 COVID-19 vaccine.

The V gene is TRBV19, the J gene TRBJ2-2, with D possibly being TRBD1 (6 bases). V was trimmed by 3 bases and J by 4 bases, leaving 12 bases between them. The CDR3 spans 15 residues. Germline V gene data show CDR1 as LNHDA and CDR2 as SQIVND (reference sequence). The chain's CDR3 is CASSIRTGSTGELFF. In DNA, the CDR3 is TGTGCCAGTAGTATTCGTACAGGGAGCACCGGGGAGCTGTTTTTT.

The chain links TRBV5-8 to TRBJ2-2, with 11 positions matching TRBD2. Per germline, CDR1 SGHTS and CDR2 YDEGEE. The length of the CDR3 is 15 residues. J was trimmed by 4 bases and V by 5 bases; bases with no gene match: 4. The CDR3 is CASRTSGMGTGELFF. The CDR3 DNA reads as TGTGCCAGCAGGACTAGCGGGATGGGCACCGGGGAGCTGTTTTTT.

V and J are TRBV25-1 and TRBJ1-1, with 7 bases fitting TRBD1. Germline V gene data show CDR1 as MGHDK and CDR2 as SYGVNS. J lost 1 base, V lost 6 bases, and 2 bases had no gene match. The CDR3 covers 13 residues. The CDR3 sequence is CASSTGANTEAFF. As DNA, the CDR3 is TGTGCCAGCAGCACAGGGGCGAACACTGAAGCTTTCTTT.